This T cell receptor (beta chain) appears in the sequencing data of a study of blood T cells in healthy people across ages (dated by TCRdb to about 2015). Describing the broader study: Template switching captured roughly one uniquely barcoded TCR beta cDNA molecule per two T cells in model experiments. To avoid experimental bias, donors of different ages were distributed randomly across sequencing lanes. The study analyzed two additional independent replicas of 1 million unique cDNA reads from the same blood draw for two donors, one aged 18 to 29 and one aged 80 or older. Donors were grouped into four age groups: young (average approximately 15 years), middle-aged (around 39), aged (about 59) and long-lived (approximately 78). The study measured age-related changes in TCR beta repertoire diversity using deep sequencing normalized with unique cDNA molecular identifiers. General study outcomes and caveats: Estimates of total diversity from one million sequenced T cells were regarded as lower bounds and underestimates. A strong correlation was found between observed TCR beta diversity and the percentage of naive T cells measured by flow cytometry. Donor CMV infection status was unknown, potentially confounding age-related changes in expanded clonotypes. Observed TCR beta diversity per million T cells fell roughly linearly with age, and a significant reduction was already apparent by age approximately 41. Compared with the aged group, the long-lived group had more naive CD4+ T cells, fewer expanded clones and increased TCR diversity, suggesting age selection. Conclusive comparison of naive and antigen-experienced compartments was prevented by the profiling of bulk unsorted PBMCs.

Libraries came from 5' RACE. The sample was run on an Illumina HiSeq 2500. A second PCR of about 6 to 12 cycles was run with a J-beta primer mix and a sample-barcoded 5' primer. A template-switch 5' adaptor carrying 12 random nucleotides introduced a unique molecular identifier onto each TCR beta cDNA molecule. Each sample yielded at least 2.5 million CDR3-containing paired-end reads. First-strand cDNA was synthesized from all RNA with the Mint cDNA synthesis kit, primed by a TRBC-specific oligonucleotide. Following uracil-DNA glycosylase treatment, all cDNA underwent a first 18-cycle PCR with the universal primers M1SS and BC2_uni_R. In the source study's methods: Each sample was normalized by randomly selecting 1 million high-quality reads, each carrying a distinct molecular identifier. Instead of being binned into consensus sequences, reads with shared molecular identifiers were discarded. MiTCR, with a Q25 quality threshold and the strictest error-elimination algorithm, was used for CDR3 identification, clonotype clustering and error correction. A nonparametric unseen species model with Euler transformation was used to estimate a lower bound on total TCR beta diversity. TCRdb reran the public reads through fastp at Q25 and MiXCR, keeping productive beta chains. Rows matching on CDR3 protein sequence are summarized as one entry with the most common DNA and genes. The V and J calls reflect TCRdb's pipeline rather than the authors' work. A total of hundreds of thousands of distinct CDR3 sequences appear in this sample, about three fifths of them only once. The ten largest make up about 20% of the sample.

On this clonotype itself: Its antigen remains undetermined. Per-base qualities were not stored, and no clone one base away is much larger.

Including cysteine and phenylalanine, the CDR3 has 17 amino acids. Only the CDR3 part of the read is kept: 51 bases, read in frame from the first base. The germline V and J ends show losses of 5 bases and 3 bases respectively, and no gene match explains 12 bases of the junction. Systemically healthy Caucasian individuals from Russia, about 38 in total and aged roughly 6 to 100 years, were included as donors. About 10 milliliters of peripheral blood were collected from each donor into EDTA-treated Vacutainer tubes. Ficoll-Paque density-gradient centrifugation was used to isolate PBMCs, with at least 7 million per sample. Total RNA was extracted from PBMCs with Trizol reagent, with at least 6 micrograms obtained per sample. For every donor, an aliquot of PBMCs went through flow cytometry to measure the percentages of naive CD45RAhigh/CD27high T cells.

Sequenced: blood. The sequence joins TRBV12-3 or TRBV12-4 to TRBJ2-1; 8 bases in the junction line up with TRBD2. The clonotype originates from a man aged 30 to 45 in good health. This receptor carries the CDR3 CASSGLGTRAIYNEQFF. The nucleotides are TGTGCCAGCAGTGGACTTGGGACTAGAGCGATCTACAATGAGCAGTTCTTC.